The text below deals with one T cell receptor (beta chain). Its cognate antigen is unknown. This record belongs to a study of T cells in Graves' hyperthyroidism and ophthalmopathy. Study-level findings and limits: The majority of expanded thyroid clonotypes above 0.001 also appeared in blood. Ophthalmopathy prediction by the model preceded onset by a median approximately 5.9 months.

Germline V gene sequence: CDR1 DFQATT, CDR2 SNEGSKA (reference sequence). Losses at the gene ends were 8 bases for V and 8 bases for J; bases not matched to a gene: 11. The CDR3 extends over 12 amino acids. There were TCR beta CDR3 regions amplified from RNA transcripts. TCR CDR3 regions were first amplified by RT-PCR with HTBI primers. TCRdb reanalysed the multiplex PCR reads using MiXCR and keeps one entry per CDR3 protein. The data contain approximately 300,000 distinct CDR3 sequences, approximately 17% of them singletons. This clonotype was obtained from a man aged 25 to 40 with Graves' hyperthyroidism. The chain combines TRBV20-1 with TRBJ1-2; TRBD1 aligns across 7 bases. Sequenced input: blood. The CDR3: CSSGGGGQGYTF. CDR3 DNA: TGCAGTTCTGGGGGAGGGGGCCAGGGCTACACCTTC.